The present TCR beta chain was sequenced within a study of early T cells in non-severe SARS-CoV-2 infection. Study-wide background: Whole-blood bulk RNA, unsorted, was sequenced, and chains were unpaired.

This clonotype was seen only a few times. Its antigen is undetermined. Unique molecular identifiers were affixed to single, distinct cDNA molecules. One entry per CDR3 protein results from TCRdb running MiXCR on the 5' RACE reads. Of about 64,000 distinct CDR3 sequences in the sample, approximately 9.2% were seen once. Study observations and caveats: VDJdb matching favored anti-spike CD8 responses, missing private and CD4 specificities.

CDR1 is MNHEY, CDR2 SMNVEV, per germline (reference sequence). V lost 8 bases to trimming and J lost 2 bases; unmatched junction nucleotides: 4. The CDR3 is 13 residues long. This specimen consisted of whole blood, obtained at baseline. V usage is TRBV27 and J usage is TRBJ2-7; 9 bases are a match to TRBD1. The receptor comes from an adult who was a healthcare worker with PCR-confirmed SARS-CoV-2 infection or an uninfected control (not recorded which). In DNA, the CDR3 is TGTGCCAGCCGGACAGGGGCAACCTACGAGCAGTACTTC. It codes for CASRTGATYEQYF.